The present T cell receptor (beta chain) was sequenced within a study of blood T cell repertoires in COVID-19. Turning to the study itself: Samples of COVID-19 (acute and convalescent) were obtained from the United States, Italy and Spain. T cells, B-cell-depleted T cells, or PBMCs supplied cDNA or gDNA.

Trimming took 5 bases from V and 2 from J, leaving 12 bases between them. This CDR3 spans 15 amino acids. CDR1 and CDR2 (germline): SGHNT, YENEEA. Seattle patients were enrolled during active infection and followed longitudinally. The authors' processing: Reference gene primer amplification gave estimated nucleated cell counts. Produced via immunoSEQ multiplex PCR; TCRdb's table is partial and in-frame only. V and J calls and clone size are copied from that table; D and trimming were computed from the DNA. The data contain almost 200,000 clones, over 80% of them singletons. This clonotype was obtained from a man aged 60 to 69 with COVID-19, enrolled during active disease. Material for sequencing was peripheral blood. This rearrangement joins TRBV11-3 to TRBJ1-4; tentatively, D is TRBD1 (6 bases). Here the CDR3 reads CASSPGGQTNEKLFF. The CDR3 DNA reads TGTGCCAGCAGCCCGGGGGGGCAGACTAATGAAAAACTGTTTTTT.